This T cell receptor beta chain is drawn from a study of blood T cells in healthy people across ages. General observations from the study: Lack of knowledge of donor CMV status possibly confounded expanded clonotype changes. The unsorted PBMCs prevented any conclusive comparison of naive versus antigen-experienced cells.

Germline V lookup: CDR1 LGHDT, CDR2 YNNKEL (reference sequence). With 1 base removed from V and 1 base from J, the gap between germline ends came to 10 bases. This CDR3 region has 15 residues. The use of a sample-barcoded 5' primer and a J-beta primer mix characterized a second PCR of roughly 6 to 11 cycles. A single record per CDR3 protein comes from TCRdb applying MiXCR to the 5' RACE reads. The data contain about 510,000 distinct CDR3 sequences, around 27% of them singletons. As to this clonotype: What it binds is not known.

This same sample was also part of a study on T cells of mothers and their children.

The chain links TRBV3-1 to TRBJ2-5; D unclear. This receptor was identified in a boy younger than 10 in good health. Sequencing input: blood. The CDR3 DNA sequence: TGTGCCAGCAGCCAAGTATCGGGTATCCAAGAGACCCAGTACTTC. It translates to CASSQVSGIQETQYF.